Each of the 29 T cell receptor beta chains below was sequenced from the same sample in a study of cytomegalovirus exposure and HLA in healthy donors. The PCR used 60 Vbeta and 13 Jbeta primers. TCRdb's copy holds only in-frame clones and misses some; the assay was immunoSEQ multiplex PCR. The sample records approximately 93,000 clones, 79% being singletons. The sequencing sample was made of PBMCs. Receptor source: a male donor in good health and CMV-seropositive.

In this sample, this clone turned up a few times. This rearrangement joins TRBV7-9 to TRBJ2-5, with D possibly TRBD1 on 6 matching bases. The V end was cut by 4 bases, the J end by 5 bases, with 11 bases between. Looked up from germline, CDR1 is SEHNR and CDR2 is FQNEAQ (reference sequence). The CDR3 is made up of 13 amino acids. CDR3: CASSYGQRETQYF. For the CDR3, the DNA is TGTGCCAGCAGCTATGGACAGAGGGAGACCCAGTACTTC.

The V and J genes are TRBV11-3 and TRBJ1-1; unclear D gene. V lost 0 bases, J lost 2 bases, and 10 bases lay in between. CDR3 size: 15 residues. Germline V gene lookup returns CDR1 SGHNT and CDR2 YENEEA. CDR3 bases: TGTGCCAGCAGCTTAGAGGGAGATTTAAACACTGAAGCTTTCTTT. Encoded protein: CASSLEGDLNTEAFF.

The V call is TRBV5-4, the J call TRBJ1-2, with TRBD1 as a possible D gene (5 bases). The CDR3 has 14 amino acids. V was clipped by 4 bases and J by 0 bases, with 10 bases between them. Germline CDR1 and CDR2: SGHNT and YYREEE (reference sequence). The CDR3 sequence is CASSPTGANYGYTF. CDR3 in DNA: TGTGCCAGCAGCCCCACAGGAGCTAACTATGGCTACACCTTC.

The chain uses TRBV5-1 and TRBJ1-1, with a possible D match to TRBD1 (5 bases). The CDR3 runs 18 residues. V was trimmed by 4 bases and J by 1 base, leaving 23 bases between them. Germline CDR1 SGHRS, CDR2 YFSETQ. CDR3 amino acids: CASSPGVVPFATNTEAFF. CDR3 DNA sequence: TGCGCCAGCAGCCCGGGGGTAGTTCCCTTTGCCACGAACACTGAAGCTTTCTTT.

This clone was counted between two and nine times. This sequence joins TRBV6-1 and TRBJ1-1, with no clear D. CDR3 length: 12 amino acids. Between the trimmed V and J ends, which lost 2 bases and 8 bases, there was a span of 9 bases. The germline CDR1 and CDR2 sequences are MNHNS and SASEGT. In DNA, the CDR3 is TGTGCCAGCAGTGAAATTGGAGGGGAAGCTTTCTTT. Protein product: CASSEIGGEAFF.

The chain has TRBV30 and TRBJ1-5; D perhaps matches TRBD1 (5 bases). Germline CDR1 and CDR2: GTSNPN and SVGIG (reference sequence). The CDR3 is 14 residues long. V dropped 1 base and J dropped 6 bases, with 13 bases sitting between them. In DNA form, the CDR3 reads TGTGCCTGGAGTGGGGAACAGGACGGTCAGCCCCAGCATTTT. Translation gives CAWSGEQDGQPQHF.

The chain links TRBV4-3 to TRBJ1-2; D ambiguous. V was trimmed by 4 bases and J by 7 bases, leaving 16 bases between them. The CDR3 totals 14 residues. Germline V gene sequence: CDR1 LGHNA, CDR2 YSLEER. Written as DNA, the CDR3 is TGCGCCAGCAGCCTAGCAGCAAGGGCGGGTGGCTACACCTTC. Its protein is CASSLAARAGGYTF.

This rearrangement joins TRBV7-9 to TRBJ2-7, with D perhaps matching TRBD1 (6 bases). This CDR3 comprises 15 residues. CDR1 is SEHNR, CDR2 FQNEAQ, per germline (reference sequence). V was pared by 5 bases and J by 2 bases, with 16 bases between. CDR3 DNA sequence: TGTGCCAGCAGCAAAGTATCCGACAGGACCTACGAGCAGTACTTC. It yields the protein CASSKVSDRTYEQYF.

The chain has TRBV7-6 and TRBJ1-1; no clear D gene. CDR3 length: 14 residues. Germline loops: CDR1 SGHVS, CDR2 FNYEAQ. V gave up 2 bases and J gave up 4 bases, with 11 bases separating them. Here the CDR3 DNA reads TGTGCCAGCAGCTTAAGTGGGTCAGGCACTGAAGCTTTCTTT. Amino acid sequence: CASSLSGSGTEAFF.

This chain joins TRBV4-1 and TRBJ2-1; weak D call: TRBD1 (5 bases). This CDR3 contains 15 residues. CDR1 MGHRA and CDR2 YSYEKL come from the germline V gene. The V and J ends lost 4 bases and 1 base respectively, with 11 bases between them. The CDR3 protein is CASSPTQDSYNEQFF. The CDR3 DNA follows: TGCGCCAGCAGCCCCACACAGGATTCCTACAATGAGCAGTTCTTC.

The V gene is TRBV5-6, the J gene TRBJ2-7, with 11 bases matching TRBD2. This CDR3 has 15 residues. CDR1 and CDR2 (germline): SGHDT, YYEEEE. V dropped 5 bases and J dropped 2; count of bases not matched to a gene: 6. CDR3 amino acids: CASRRLAGGTYEQYF. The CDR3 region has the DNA TGTGCCAGCAGGCGGCTAGCGGGGGGCACCTACGAGCAGTACTTC.

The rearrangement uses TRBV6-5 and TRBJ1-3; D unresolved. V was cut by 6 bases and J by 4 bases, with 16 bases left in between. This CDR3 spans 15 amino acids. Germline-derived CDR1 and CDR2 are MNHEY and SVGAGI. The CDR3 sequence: CASSENSLRGNTIYF. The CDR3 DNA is TGTGCCAGCAGCGAAAACAGCCTTAGGGGAAACACCATATATTTT.

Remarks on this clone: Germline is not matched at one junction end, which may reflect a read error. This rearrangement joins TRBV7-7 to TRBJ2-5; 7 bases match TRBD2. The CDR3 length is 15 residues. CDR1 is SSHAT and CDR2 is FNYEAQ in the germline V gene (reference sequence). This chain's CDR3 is CASSLGYGTIGTQYF. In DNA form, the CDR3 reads TGTGCTAGCAGCTTGGGCTATGGGACTATTGGGACCCAGTACTTC.

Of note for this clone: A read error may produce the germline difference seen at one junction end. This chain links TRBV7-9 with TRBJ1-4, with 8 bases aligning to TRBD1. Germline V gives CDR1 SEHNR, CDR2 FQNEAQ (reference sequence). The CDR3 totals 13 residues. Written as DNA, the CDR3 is TGTTCCAGCAGCGACAGGGGTAATGAAAAACTGTTTTTT. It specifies CSSSDRGNEKLFF.

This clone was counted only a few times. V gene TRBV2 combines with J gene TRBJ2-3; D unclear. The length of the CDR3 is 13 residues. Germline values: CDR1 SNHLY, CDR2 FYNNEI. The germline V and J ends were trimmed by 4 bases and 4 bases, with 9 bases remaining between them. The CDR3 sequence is CASSVRVADTQYF. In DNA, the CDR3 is TGTGCCAGCAGTGTCCGAGTAGCAGATACGCAGTATTTT.

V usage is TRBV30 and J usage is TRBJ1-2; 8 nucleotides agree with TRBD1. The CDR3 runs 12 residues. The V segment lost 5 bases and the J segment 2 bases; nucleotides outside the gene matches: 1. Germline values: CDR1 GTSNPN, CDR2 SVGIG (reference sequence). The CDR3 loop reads CAWRQGNYGYTF. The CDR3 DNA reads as TGTGCCTGGCGACAGGGGAACTATGGCTACACCTTC.

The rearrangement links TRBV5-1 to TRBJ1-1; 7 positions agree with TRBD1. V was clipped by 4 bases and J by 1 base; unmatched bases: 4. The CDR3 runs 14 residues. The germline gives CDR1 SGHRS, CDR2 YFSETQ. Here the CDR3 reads CASSADRENTEAFF. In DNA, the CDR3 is TGCGCCAGCAGCGCCGACAGGGAGAACACTGAAGCTTTCTTT.

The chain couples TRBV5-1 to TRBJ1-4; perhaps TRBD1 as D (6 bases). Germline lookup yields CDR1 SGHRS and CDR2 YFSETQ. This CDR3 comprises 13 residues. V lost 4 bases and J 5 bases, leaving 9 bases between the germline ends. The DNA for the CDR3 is TGCGCCAGCAGCACAGGGCTGAATGAAAAACTGTTTTTT. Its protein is CASSTGLNEKLFF.

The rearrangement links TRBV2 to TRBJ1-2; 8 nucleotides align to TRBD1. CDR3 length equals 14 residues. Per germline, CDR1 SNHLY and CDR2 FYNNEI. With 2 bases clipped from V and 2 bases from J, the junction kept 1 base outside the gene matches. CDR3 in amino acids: CASSEQGANYGYTF. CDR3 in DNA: TGTGCCAGCAGTGAACAGGGGGCGAACTATGGCTACACCTTC.

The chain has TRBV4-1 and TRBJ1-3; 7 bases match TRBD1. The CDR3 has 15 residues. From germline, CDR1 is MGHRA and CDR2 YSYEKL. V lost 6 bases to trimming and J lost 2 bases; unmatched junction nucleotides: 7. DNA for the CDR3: TGCGCCAGCAGTCCTGGACAGGTCGCTGGAAACACCATATATTTT. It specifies CASSPGQVAGNTIYF.

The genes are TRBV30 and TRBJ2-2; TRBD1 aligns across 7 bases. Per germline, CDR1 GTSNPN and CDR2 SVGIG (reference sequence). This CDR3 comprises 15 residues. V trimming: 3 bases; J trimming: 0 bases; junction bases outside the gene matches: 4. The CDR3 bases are TGTGCCTGGAGATCGGGACAGACGAACACCGGGGAGCTGTTTTTT. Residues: CAWRSGQTNTGELFF.

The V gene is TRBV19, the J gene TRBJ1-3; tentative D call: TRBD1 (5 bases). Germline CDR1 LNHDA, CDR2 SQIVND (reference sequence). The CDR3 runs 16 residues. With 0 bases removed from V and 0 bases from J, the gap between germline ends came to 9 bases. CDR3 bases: TGTGCCAGTAGTATAGAACCAGGGCGCTCTGGAAACACCATATATTTT. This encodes CASSIEPGRSGNTIYF.

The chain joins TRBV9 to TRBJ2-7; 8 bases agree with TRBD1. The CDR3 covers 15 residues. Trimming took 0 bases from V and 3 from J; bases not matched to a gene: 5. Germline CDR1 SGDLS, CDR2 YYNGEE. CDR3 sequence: CASSVATGGLYEQYF. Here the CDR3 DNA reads TGTGCCAGCAGCGTAGCTACAGGGGGGCTCTACGAGCAGTACTTC.

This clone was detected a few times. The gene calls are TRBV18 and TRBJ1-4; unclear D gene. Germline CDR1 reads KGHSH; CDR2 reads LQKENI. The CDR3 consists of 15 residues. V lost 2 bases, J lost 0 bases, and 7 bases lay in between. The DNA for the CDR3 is TGTGCCAGCTCACCAATTTCTGCAACTAATGAAAAACTGTTTTTT. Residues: CASSPISATNEKLFF. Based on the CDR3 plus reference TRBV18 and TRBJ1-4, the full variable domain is NAGVMQNPRHLVRRRGQEARLRCSPMKGHSHVYWYRQLPEEGLKFMVYLQKENIIDESGMPKERFSAEFPKEGPSILRIQQVVRGDSAAYFCASSPISATNEKLFFGSGTQLSVL.

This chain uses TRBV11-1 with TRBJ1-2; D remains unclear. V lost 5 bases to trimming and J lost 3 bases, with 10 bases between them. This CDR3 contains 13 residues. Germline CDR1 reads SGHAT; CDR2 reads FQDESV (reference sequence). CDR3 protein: CASSPAGDYGYTF. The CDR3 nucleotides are TGTGCCAGCAGCCCTGCCGGAGACTATGGCTACACCTTC.

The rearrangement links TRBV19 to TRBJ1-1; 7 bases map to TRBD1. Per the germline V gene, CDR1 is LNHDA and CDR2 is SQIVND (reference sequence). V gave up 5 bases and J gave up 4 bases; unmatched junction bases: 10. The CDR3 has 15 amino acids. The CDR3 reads CASSALGGAGTEAFF. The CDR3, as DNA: TGTGCCAGTAGTGCCCTAGGGGGCGCCGGCACTGAAGCTTTCTTT.

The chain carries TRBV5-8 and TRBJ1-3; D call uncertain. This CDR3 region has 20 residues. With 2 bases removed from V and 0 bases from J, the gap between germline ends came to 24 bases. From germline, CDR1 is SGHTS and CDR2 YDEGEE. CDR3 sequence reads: CASSFTGFFRPGSSGNTIYF. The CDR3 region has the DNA TGTGCCAGCAGCTTCACCGGTTTTTTTAGACCGGGAAGCTCTGGAAACACCATATATTTT. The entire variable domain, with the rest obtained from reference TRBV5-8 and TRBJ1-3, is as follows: EAGVTQSPTHLIKTRGQQATLRCSPISGHTSVYWYQQALGLGLQFLLWYDEGEERNRGNFPPRFSGRQFPNYSSELNVNALELEDSALYLCASSFTGFFRPGSSGNTIYFGEGSWLTVV.

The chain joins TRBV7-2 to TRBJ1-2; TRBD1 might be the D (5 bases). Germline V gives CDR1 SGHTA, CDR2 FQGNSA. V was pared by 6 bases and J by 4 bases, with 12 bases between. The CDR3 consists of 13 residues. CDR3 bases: TGTGCCAGCAGAGAGGCAGGGTTCTATGGCTACACCTTC. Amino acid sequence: CASREAGFYGYTF.

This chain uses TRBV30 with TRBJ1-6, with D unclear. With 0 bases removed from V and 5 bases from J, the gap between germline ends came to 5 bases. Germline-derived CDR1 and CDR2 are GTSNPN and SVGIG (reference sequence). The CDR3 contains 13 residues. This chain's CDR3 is CAWSVRDNSPLHF. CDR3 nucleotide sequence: TGTGCCTGGAGTGTAAGAGATAATTCACCCCTCCACTTT.